The source of this T cell receptor (beta chain) is a study of blood T cell repertoires in COVID-19. The V and J ends lost 1 base and 0 bases respectively, with 16 bases between them. The CDR3 has 18 residues. Per germline, CDR1 SEHNR and CDR2 FQNEAQ (reference sequence). Assay: immunoSEQ multiplex PCR; the TCRdb copy retains only in-frame clones and omits some. The sample lists over 150,000 clones; about 87% were seen once. The sequenced material came from peripheral blood. The chain has TRBV7-9 and TRBJ1-5; TRBD1 is a possible D gene (5 bases). This receptor was taken from a man in his 60s with COVID-19, enrolled during active disease. The CDR3 here is CASSLDVGPLYSNQPQHF. CDR3 bases: TGTGCCAGCAGCTTAGATGTGGGGCCCCTATATAGCAATCAGCCCCAGCATTTT.